This T cell receptor (beta chain) was recovered during a study of T cell repertoires in cytomegalovirus infection. The study, taken as a whole, reports: HLA-C-restricted CMV clonotypes gave the most frequent clonotype in two of eight donors. The cumulative frequency of public TCR beta families identified carriers of CMV plus the relevant HLA.

The V and J ends lost 2 bases and 4 bases, in that order; junction bases with no gene match: 7. Germline assignment: CDR1 SNHLY and CDR2 FYNNEI. The length of the CDR3 is 16 residues. On this clonotype itself: Its antigen is not identified.

TCRdb processed the reads anew with MiXCR; each CDR3 protein has one entry. Of roughly 110,000 distinct CDR3 sequences listed, around 31% are singletons. The chain couples TRBV2 to TRBJ2-4; 8 positions agree with TRBD1. Source: CD8+ T cells from cultured PBMCs, taken from culture after CMV antigen stimulation. This TCR was recovered from a human donor in good health (CMV status not recorded). Some clones in this sample may be carry-over from other donors' samples. The CDR3 region is CASSELGQGAKNIQYF. The CDR3 DNA reads as TGTGCCAGCAGTGAATTGGGGCAGGGGGCGAAAAACATTCAGTACTTC.